This T cell receptor (beta chain) was captured by sequencing in a study of blood T cell repertoires in COVID-19. Study as a whole: Samples of COVID-19 (acute and convalescent) were obtained from the United States, Italy and Spain. T cells, B-cell-depleted T cells, or PBMCs supplied cDNA or gDNA.

The count of this clone is one. The authors' processing: Cell counts per sample came from amplifying reference gene primers. Assay used: immunoSEQ multiplex PCR; TCRdb lists only in-frame clones, some missing. The V and J calls and the clone size are those of that table, but D and trimming were determined from the DNA. The data hold around 90,000 clones, with 80% observed a single time. Trimming removed 5 bases from V and 4 bases from J; junction bases left unmatched: 8. The germline CDR1 and CDR2 sequences are MDHEN and SYDVKM. The CDR3 length is 16 residues. Sequenced: peripheral blood. The sequence was collected from a human donor in a cohort sampled during active COVID-19. The V gene is TRBV28, the J gene TRBJ1-5, with 10 bases that match TRBD1. The CDR3 here is CASSRGGTGANQPQHF. The CDR3, as DNA: TGTGCCAGCAGTAGAGGCGGGACAGGGGCTAATCAGCCCCAGCATTTT.